The 18 T cell receptor beta chains listed next were all sequenced from one sample in a study of identical twins. TCRdb re-called the 5' RACE reads through MiXCR, storing one row per CDR3 protein. The data contain just under 550,000 distinct CDR3 sequences, roughly 15% of them seen just once; the ten biggest clones take up nearly 0.45%. These same data were also listed under a study on yellow fever vaccine responses in identical twins.

Source material: CD4+ T cells sorted from blood. These receptors were collected from a woman aged 18-29 years in good health.

The chain has TRBV10-3 and TRBJ2-3; no clear D gene. The CDR3 loop spans 13 amino acids. V lost 7 bases, J lost 7 bases, and 15 bases lay in between. Germline lookup yields CDR1 ENHRY and CDR2 SYGVKD. CDR3 protein: CAINDRAGNTQYF. CDR3 nucleotides: TGTGCCATCAATGACCGGGCTGGAAATACGCAGTATTTT.

CDR3 amino acids: CASSLKEQPQHF. The DNA for the CDR3 is TGTGCCAGCAGTTTAAAGGAGCAGCCCCAGCATTTT. The rearrangement links TRBV12-3 or TRBV12-4 to TRBJ1-5; D ambiguous. Trimming cost V 2 bases and J 7 bases, with 6 bases left between them. The CDR3 extends over 12 amino acids.

This clonotype was seen only a few times. The CDR3 DNA sequence: TGTGCCAGCATCAGGGTTCGGAACACCGGGGAGCTGTTTTTT. Its translation: CASIRVRNTGELFF. This rearrangement joins TRBV28 to TRBJ2-2; D may be TRBD1 (5 bases). The CDR3 has 14 amino acids. V was clipped by 7 bases and J by 1 base, with 10 bases between them. The germline gives CDR1 MDHEN, CDR2 SYDVKM. The full variable domain, with the rest looked up from reference TRBV28 and TRBJ2-2, is DVKVTQSSRYLVKRTGEKVFLECVQDMDHENMFWYRQDPGLGLRLIYFSYDVKMKEKGDIPEGYSVSREKKERFSLILESASTNQTSMYLCASIRVRNTGELFFGEGSRLTVL.

This clonotype has more than one count but fewer than ten. The genes are TRBV3-1 and TRBJ1-1; 9 bases line up with TRBD1. The CDR3 length is 16 residues. Germline assignment: CDR1 LGHDT and CDR2 YNNKEL (reference sequence). Unmatched junction bases numbered 5, after V lost 2 bases and J lost 1 base. CDR3 sequence (DNA): TGTGCCAGCAGCCAATACAGGGGGCAGCGGAACACTGAAGCTTTCTTT. Protein sequence: CASSQYRGQRNTEAFF.

This clonotype was found a few times. The gene calls are TRBV10-3 and TRBJ2-5, with D unresolved. Germline loops: CDR1 ENHRY, CDR2 SYGVKD. Trimming took 1 base from V and 3 from J, leaving 9 bases between them. CDR3 length equals 14 residues. The CDR3 spells CAISEFNREETQYF. The DNA of the CDR3 is TGTGCCATCAGTGAGTTTAACAGAGAAGAGACCCAGTACTTC.

This clonotype was picked up a small number of times. The chain recombines TRBV15 with TRBJ2-2, with TRBD2 as a possible D gene (6 bases). Germline V gene data show CDR1 as LNHNV and CDR2 as YYDKDF (reference sequence). Trimming removed 5 bases at V and 2 bases at J, with 12 bases between. This CDR3 region has 15 residues. Here the CDR3 DNA reads TGTGCCACCAGCTCCTGGGGGGATAACACCGGGGAGCTGTTTTTT. Residues: CATSSWGDNTGELFF.

In its sample, this clonotype was seen a few times. The rearrangement links TRBV9 to TRBJ2-6; 10 nucleotides align to TRBD2. CDR3 length: 18 residues. Per germline, CDR1 SGDLS and CDR2 YYNGEE. The V and J ends lost 3 bases and 6 bases, in that order; junction bases with no gene match: 12. This CDR3 reads CASSAGGSGGAKANVLTF. CDR3 sequence (DNA): TGTGCCAGCAGCGCCGGGGGGAGCGGGGGGGCGAAGGCCAACGTCCTGACTTTC.

This clonotype has a handful of counts. The rearrangement uses TRBV14 and TRBJ2-5; possible D gene TRBD2, 6 bases. CDR3 size: 17 residues. From germline, CDR1 is SGHDN and CDR2 FVKESK. V was pared by 1 base and J by 1 base, with 16 bases between. CDR3 amino acids: CASSQGILLASQETQYF. CDR3 nucleotide sequence: TGTGCCAGCAGCCAAGGGATCCTTCTAGCGTCCCAAGAGACCCAGTACTTC. Based on the CDR3 plus reference TRBV14 and TRBJ2-5, the full variable domain is EAGVTQFPSHSVIEKGQTVTLRCDPISGHDNLYWYRRVMGKEIKFLLHFVKESKQDESGMPNNRFLAERTGGTYSTLKVQPAELEDSGVYFCASSQGILLASQETQYFGPGTRLLVL.

This clonotype appeared a few times. J is TRBJ2-1 and V is TRBV19; 8 bases align to TRBD2. With 7 bases clipped from V and 7 bases from J, the junction kept 9 bases outside the gene matches. The germline gives CDR1 LNHDA, CDR2 SQIVND (reference sequence). CDR3 size: 14 residues. CDR3 sequence reads: CASTTGTSRNEQFF. CDR3 DNA sequence: TGTGCCAGTACGACCGGGACTAGTAGGAATGAGCAGTTCTTC.

The chain couples TRBV3-1 to TRBJ2-7, with TRBD2 identical over 8 bases. The CDR3 is 14 residues long. V gave up 3 bases and J gave up 5 bases; unmatched junction bases: 6. CDR1 and CDR2 from the germline V gene are LGHDT and YNNKEL (reference sequence). This CDR3 is CASSHPGTSNEQYF. In DNA, the CDR3 is TGTGCCAGCAGCCATCCCGGGACTAGTAACGAGCAGTACTTC.

The V call is TRBV28, the J call TRBJ2-7, with 8 bases lining up with TRBD1. Germline values: CDR1 MDHEN, CDR2 SYDVKM. CDR3 length equals 13 residues. Germline trimming cut 6 bases from V and 4 bases from J; bases unmatched to any gene: 5. The CDR3 is CASRTGTGYEQYV. DNA for the CDR3: TGTGCCAGCAGGACCGGGACAGGTTACGAGCAGTACGTC.

This clonotype was seen a handful of times. The J gene is TRBJ2-3, the V gene TRBV10-1, with a weak D call TRBD2 (5 bases). Trimming stripped 6 bases from V and 3 bases from J, with 16 bases between. The CDR3 sequence is 15 residues long. Germline CDR1 and CDR2: WNHNN and SYGVQD (reference sequence). The CDR3 nucleotides are TGCGCCAGCAGCTCAACTAGTGAAGGTACAGATACGCAGTATTTT. It is translated as CASSSTSEGTDTQYF.

The chain links TRBV3-1 to TRBJ2-1; 14 nucleotides line up with TRBD2. The CDR3 covers 16 residues. The junction had 3 bases not matched to a gene; V was cut back by 2 bases and J by 6 bases. Per germline, CDR1 LGHDT and CDR2 YNNKEL (reference sequence). CDR3 in amino acids: CASSQWGTSGSNEQFF. DNA of the CDR3: TGTGCCAGCAGCCAATGGGGGACTAGCGGGAGCAATGAGCAGTTCTTC.

This clonotype showed up just a few times. J is TRBJ2-3 and V is TRBV4-2; no definite D call. The CDR3 is made up of 14 amino acids. The V end was cut by 1 base, the J end by 6 bases, with 11 bases between. Germline CDR1 is LGHNA and CDR2 is YNFKEQ. The CDR3 reads CASSQGAARDTQYF. For the CDR3, the DNA is TGTGCCAGCAGCCAAGGCGCGGCCAGGGATACGCAGTATTTT.

This clonotype has more than one count but fewer than ten. The CDR3: CASSFGTSGGAGETQYF. CDR3 DNA sequence: TGTGCCAGCAGCTTCGGGACTAGCGGGGGGGCCGGAGAGACCCAGTACTTC. The chain employs TRBV11-2 and TRBJ2-5, with 16 nucleotides matching TRBD2. This CDR3 has 17 amino acids. V lost 3 bases, J lost 4 bases, and 5 bases stayed unmatched. Germline lookup yields CDR1 SGHAT and CDR2 FQNNGV.

The chain employs TRBV28 and TRBJ2-5; possibly TRBD1 for D (6 bases). The CDR3 loop spans 18 amino acids. Germline loops: CDR1 MDHEN, CDR2 SYDVKM. Trimming removed 2 bases from V and 5 bases from J, with 24 bases in between. The CDR3 nucleotides are TGTGCCAGCAGTTTAAATAGGGGCTGGGGGCTGCGTGGGGAGACCCAGTACTTC. Translation gives CASSLNRGWGLRGETQYF. The variable domain in full, completed from reference TRBV28 and TRBJ2-5, reads DVKVTQSSRYLVKRTGEKVFLECVQDMDHENMFWYRQDPGLGLRLIYFSYDVKMKEKGDIPEGYSVSREKKERFSLILESASTNQTSMYLCASSLNRGWGLRGETQYFGPGTRLLVL.

This clonotype has only a few counts. The chain employs TRBV27 and TRBJ2-3; no definite D call. The CDR3 contains 14 residues. The V end lost 6 bases, the J end lost 4 bases, and 14 bases lay between the germline ends. Germline-derived CDR1 and CDR2 are MNHEY and SMNVEV (reference sequence). The CDR3 loop reads CASRLAWRPDTQYF. The CDR3 nucleotides are TGTGCCAGCAGGCTTGCCTGGAGACCAGATACGCAGTATTTT.

Points on this clonotype: This may arise from a read error, as a much more abundant clone is one base away. This sequence joins TRBV28 and TRBJ2-7, with 15 nucleotides matching TRBD2. Germline CDR1 reads MDHEN; CDR2 reads SYDVKM. CDR3 length: 16 amino acids. CDR3 sequence (DNA): TGTGCCAACAGTTTAAGGACTAGCGGGAGGGCCGGAGAGCAGTACTTC. This encodes CANSLRTSGRAGEQYF.